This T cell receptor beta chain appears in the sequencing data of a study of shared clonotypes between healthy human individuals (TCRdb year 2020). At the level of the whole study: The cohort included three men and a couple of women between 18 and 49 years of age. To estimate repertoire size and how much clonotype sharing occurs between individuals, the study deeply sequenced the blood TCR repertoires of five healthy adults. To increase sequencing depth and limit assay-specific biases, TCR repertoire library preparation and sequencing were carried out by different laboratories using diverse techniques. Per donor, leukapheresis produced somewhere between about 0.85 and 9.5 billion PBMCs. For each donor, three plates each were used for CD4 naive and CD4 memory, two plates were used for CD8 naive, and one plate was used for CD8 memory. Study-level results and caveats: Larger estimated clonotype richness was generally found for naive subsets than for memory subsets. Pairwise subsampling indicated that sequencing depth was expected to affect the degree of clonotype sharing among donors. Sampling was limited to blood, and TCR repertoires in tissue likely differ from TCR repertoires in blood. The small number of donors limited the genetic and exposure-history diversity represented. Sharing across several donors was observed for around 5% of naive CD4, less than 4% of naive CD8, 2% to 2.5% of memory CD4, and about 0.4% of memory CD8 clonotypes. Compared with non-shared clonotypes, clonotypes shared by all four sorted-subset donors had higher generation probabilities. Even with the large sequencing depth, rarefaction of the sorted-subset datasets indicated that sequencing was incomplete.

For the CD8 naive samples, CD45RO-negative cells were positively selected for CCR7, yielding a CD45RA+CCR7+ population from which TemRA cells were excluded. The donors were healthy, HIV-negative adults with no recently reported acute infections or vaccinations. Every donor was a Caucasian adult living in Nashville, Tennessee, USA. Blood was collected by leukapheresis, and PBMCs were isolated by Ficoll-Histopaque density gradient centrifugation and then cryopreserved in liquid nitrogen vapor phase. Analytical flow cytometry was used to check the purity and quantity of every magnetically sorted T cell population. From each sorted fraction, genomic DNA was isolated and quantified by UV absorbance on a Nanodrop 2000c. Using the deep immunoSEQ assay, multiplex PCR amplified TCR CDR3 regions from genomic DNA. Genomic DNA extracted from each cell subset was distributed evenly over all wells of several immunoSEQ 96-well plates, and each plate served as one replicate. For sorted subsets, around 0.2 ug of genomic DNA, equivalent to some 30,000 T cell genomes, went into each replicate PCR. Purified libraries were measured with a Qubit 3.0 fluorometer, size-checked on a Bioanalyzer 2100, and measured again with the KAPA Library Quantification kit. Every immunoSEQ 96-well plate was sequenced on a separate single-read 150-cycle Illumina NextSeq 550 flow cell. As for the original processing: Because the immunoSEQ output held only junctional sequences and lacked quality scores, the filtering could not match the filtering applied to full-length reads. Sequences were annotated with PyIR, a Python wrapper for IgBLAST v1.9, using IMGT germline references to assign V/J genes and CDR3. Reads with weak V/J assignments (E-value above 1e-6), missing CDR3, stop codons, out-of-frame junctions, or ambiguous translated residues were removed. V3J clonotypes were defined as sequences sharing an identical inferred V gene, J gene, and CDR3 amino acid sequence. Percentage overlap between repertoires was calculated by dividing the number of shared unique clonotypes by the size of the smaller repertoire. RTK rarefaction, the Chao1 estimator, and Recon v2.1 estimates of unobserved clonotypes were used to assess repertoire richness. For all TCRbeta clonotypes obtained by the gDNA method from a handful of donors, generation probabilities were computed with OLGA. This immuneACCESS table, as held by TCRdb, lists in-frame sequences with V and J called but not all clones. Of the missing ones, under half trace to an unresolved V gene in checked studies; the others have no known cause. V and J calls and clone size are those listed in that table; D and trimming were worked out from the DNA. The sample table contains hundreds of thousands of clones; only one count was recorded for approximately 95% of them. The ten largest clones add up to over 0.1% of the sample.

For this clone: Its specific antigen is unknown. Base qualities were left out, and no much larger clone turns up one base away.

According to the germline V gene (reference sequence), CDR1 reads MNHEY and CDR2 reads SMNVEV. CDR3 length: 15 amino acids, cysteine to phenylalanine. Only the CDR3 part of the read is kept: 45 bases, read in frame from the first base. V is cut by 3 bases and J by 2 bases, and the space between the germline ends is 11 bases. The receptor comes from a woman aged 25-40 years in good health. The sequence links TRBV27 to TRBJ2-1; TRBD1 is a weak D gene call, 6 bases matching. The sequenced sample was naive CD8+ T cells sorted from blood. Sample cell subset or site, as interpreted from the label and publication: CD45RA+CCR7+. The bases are TGTGCCAGCAGTTTCAGGGACAAGACCTACAATGAGCAGTTCTTC. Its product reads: CASSFRDKTYNEQFF.